The 16 T cell receptor beta chains listed next were all sequenced from one sample in a study of T cells in Graves' hyperthyroidism and ophthalmopathy. The CDR3 regions of TCR beta were amplified from RNA transcripts. The TCR CDR3 was amplified in a first-round RT-PCR using the HTBI primer set. One entry per CDR3 protein, called by TCRdb with MiXCR from the multiplex PCR reads. The sample holds about 380,000 distinct CDR3 sequences, roughly 13% seen once. Sequenced: blood. These receptor sequences come from a man aged 25 to 40 with Graves' hyperthyroidism that later progressed to Graves' ophthalmopathy.

This clonotype was seen repeatedly, ten times or more. The chain couples TRBV6-5 to TRBJ2-3; 7 bases align to TRBD2. The germline V gene encodes CDR1 MNHEY and CDR2 SVGAGI. J gave up 5 bases and V 0 bases, and 5 bases lay outside the gene matches. The CDR3 spans 15 residues. The CDR3 DNA is TGTGCCAGCAGTTACTCCTCGGGGGGAAGAGATACGCAGTATTTT. Protein sequence: CASSYSSGGRDTQYF.

This clonotype was recorded at least ten times. The gene calls are TRBV30 and TRBJ1-2, with D unclear. CDR3 size: 12 residues. The V end lost 2 bases, the J end lost 8 bases, and 12 bases lay between the germline ends. Germline-derived CDR1 and CDR2 are GTSNPN and SVGIG (reference sequence). CDR3 in DNA: TGTGCCTGGAGTAATCCAGGTTTCGGCTACACCTTC. It codes for CAWSNPGFGYTF. The full variable domain, rest sourced from reference TRBV30 and TRBJ1-2, is SQTIHQWPATLVQPVGSPLSLECTVEGTSNPNLYWYRQAAGRGLQLLFYSVGIGQISSEVPQNLSASRPQDRQFILSSKKLLLSDSGFYLCAWSNPGFGYTFGSGTRLTVV.

About this clonotype: A single base separates this from a much larger clone, so it may be a read error. The chain employs TRBV20-1 and TRBJ1-6; 11 bases match TRBD1. The CDR3 spans 18 residues. CDR1 is DFQATT, CDR2 SNEGSKA, per germline (reference sequence). The chain's CDR3 is CSARNVGQGGSYNSPPHF. CDR3 nucleotide sequence: TGCAGTGCCCGCAATGTGGGACAGGGGGGCTCCTATAATTCACCCCCCCACTTT.

This clonotype was counted once. A much larger clone sits a single nucleotide away, making a read error possible. V is TRBV18 and J is TRBJ1-1; 8 positions agree with TRBD1. The junction had 10 bases not matched to a gene; V was cut back by 6 bases and J by 4 bases. This CDR3 is 15 amino acids long. The V gene's germline CDR1 is KGHSH and CDR2 LQKENI. This CDR3 is CASSPDRGKLTEAFF. The CDR3 DNA is TGTGCCAGCTCGCCAGACAGGGGAAAGCTCACTGAAGCTTTCTTT.

This clonotype has a count of ten or more. The chain employs TRBV20-1 and TRBJ2-7; possible D gene TRBD1, 6 bases. The CDR3 extends over 13 amino acids. The V end lost 1 base, the J end lost 2 bases, and 9 bases lay between the germline ends. CDR1 and CDR2 from the germline V gene are DFQATT and SNEGSKA (reference sequence). The CDR3: CSARVGTPYEQYF. CDR3 DNA sequence: TGCAGTGCTAGAGTCGGGACACCCTACGAGCAGTACTTC.

This clonotype was counted ten times or more. The rearrangement links TRBV20-1 to TRBJ2-7, with 7 bases matching TRBD2. Germline trimming cut 4 bases from V and 6 bases from J; bases unmatched to any gene: 3. Germline assignment: CDR1 DFQATT and CDR2 SNEGSKA (reference sequence). This CDR3 has 11 residues. The CDR3 DNA reads as TGCAGTGCTACGGGGGGAACCGAGCAGTACTTC. Translating it yields CSATGGTEQYF.

The chain employs TRBV5-6 and TRBJ2-7; 8 nucleotides align to TRBD1. From germline, CDR1 is SGHDT and CDR2 YYEEEE. The ends lost 0 bases at V and 7 bases at J; junction bases unmatched: 6. The CDR3 is 14 residues long. In nucleotides, the CDR3 is TGTGCCAGCAGCTTGGTTCAGGGGGCACAAGAGCAGTACTTC. Protein product: CASSLVQGAQEQYF.

A few counts support this clonotype. The chain recombines TRBV5-4 with TRBJ1-1, with D hard to call. The germline CDR1 and CDR2 sequences are SGHNT and YYREEE (reference sequence). This CDR3 spans 13 amino acids. With 0 bases removed from V and 3 bases from J, the gap between germline ends came to 6 bases. CDR3 in amino acids: CASSLDKYTEAFF. The DNA for the CDR3 is TGTGCCAGCAGCTTGGACAAATACACTGAAGCTTTCTTT.

The V gene is TRBV6-1, the J gene TRBJ2-1; D gene unclear. The CDR3 covers 14 residues. The germline CDR1 and CDR2 sequences are MNHNS and SASEGT. Deletions cut 7 bases from V and 5 bases from J, with 15 bases between. CDR3 nucleotide sequence: TGTGCCAGCATCCGACCGGGCCCCAACAATGAGCAGTTCTTC. Amino acid sequence: CASIRPGPNNEQFF.

This clonotype was detected a few times. Here the CDR3 DNA reads TGTGCCAGCAGCGTAGAACCAGGGAACGAGCAGTACTTC. Its protein product is CASSVEPGNEQYF. The chain employs TRBV9 and TRBJ2-7, with D perhaps matching TRBD1 (5 bases). V was clipped by 0 bases and J by 5 bases, with 9 bases between them. The CDR3 length is 13 residues. The V gene's germline CDR1 is SGDLS and CDR2 YYNGEE.

This clonotype was seen a few times. The J gene is TRBJ2-5, the V gene TRBV5-1; 7 nucleotides match TRBD2. V shed 4 bases and J 1 base; nucleotides not matched to a gene: 10. This CDR3 has 16 amino acids. Looked up from germline, CDR1 is SGHRS and CDR2 is YFSETQ. The CDR3 reads CASSPISGTTQETQYF. CDR3 in DNA: TGCGCCAGCAGCCCTATTTCCGGGACTACCCAAGAGACCCAGTACTTC.

In this sample, this clonotype turned up a few times. The rearrangement uses TRBV28 and TRBJ1-2, with a weak D call TRBD1 (6 bases). CDR3 length: 15 amino acids. Germline CDR1 MDHEN, CDR2 SYDVKM. The ends were cut back, 5 bases at V and 1 base at J, with 14 bases in the middle. The CDR3 DNA sequence: TGTGCCAGCAGTCTTACCAAGGGACATAACTATGGCTACACCTTC. Translation: CASSLTKGHNYGYTF.

This clonotype was recorded a few times. The CDR3: CAISEHMTGPGETQYF. CDR3 in DNA: TGTGCCATCAGTGAACACATGACAGGGCCCGGGGAGACCCAGTACTTC. The rearrangement joins TRBV10-3 to TRBJ2-5; 7 bases are shared with TRBD1. V gave up 3 bases and J gave up 5 bases; unmatched junction bases: 12. Germline V gives CDR1 ENHRY, CDR2 SYGVKD. The CDR3 sequence is 16 residues long.

Ten or more counts support this clonotype. The chain joins TRBV3-1 to TRBJ2-3; TRBD1 matches 9 bases. The CDR3 is 15 residues long. Germline V CDR1 and CDR2: LGHDT, YNNKEL (reference sequence). Trimming at V came to 7 bases and at J to 0 bases, leaving 5 bases not matched to a gene. Here the CDR3 reads CASTTTGGSTDTQYF. DNA for the CDR3: TGTGCCAGCACCACGACAGGGGGTAGCACAGATACGCAGTATTTT.

CDR3 in amino acids: CSVSGAQGQPQHF. The CDR3 coding sequence is TGCAGCGTTTCGGGTGCGCAGGGTCAGCCCCAGCATTTT. This chain connects TRBV29-1 to TRBJ1-5; the D gene is possibly TRBD1 (5 bases). CDR3 length equals 13 residues. Germline CDR1 reads SQVTM; CDR2 reads ANQGSEA. The V end was cut by 5 bases, the J end by 6 bases, with 14 bases between. Supplemented by reference TRBV29-1 and TRBJ1-5, the full variable domain reads SAVISQKPSRDICQRGTSLTIQCQVDSQVTMMFWYRQQPGQSLTLIATANQGSEATYESGFVIDKFPISRPNLTFSTLTVSNMSPEDSSIYLCSVSGAQGQPQHFGDGTRLSIL.

Only a few counts were recorded for this clonotype. The CDR3 nucleotides are TGTGCCAGCAGCCGGGACTGGGGCTCTGGAAACACCATATATTTT. Its protein product is CASSRDWGSGNTIYF. The V call is TRBV7-9, the J call TRBJ1-3, with D perhaps TRBD1 (5 bases). Looked up from germline, CDR1 is SEHNR and CDR2 is FQNEAQ (reference sequence). The V and J ends lost 5 bases and 0 bases respectively, with 11 bases between them. There are 15 residues in the CDR3.